This T cell receptor (beta chain) is from a study of T-cell memory formation after mild COVID-19. As for the study in general: In these data, TCR clusters were largely donor specific.

Trimming removed 2 bases at V and 7 bases at J, with 9 bases between. CDR1 MNHEY and CDR2 SVGAGI come from the germline V gene. This CDR3 is 14 amino acids long. TCRdb reprocessed the 5' RACE reads with MiXCR, giving one entry per CDR3 protein. This sample carries around 220,000 distinct CDR3 sequences, around 17% of them seen once, and the ten largest clones take 3.5%. General study results and limits: A subset of responding clones appeared in pre-infection memory, suggesting cross-reactive memory joined.

Concerning this clonotype itself: Its cognate antigen is unknown.

Sequenced: PBMCs or a T cell subset sorted from them (not recorded which). The gene calls are TRBV6-5 and TRBJ1-6; D is uncertain. The TCR was taken from a man between 18 and 29 years old who had mild COVID-19 (a few samples of this study predate the infection). Cell type and time point are not known. The DNA of the CDR3 is TGTGCCAGCAGTTACGCGTATGGGAATTCACCCCTCCACTTT. Protein sequence: CASSYAYGNSPLHF.